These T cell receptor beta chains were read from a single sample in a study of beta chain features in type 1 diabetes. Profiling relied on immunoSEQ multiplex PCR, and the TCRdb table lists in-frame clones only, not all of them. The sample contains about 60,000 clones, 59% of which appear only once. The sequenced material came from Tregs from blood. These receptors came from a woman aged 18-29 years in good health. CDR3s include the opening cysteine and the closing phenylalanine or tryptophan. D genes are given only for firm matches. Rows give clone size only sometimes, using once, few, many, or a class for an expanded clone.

TGCGCCAGCAGCAGGGACAGGGAAGAGACCCAGTACTTC,CASSRDREETQYF,TRBJ2-5,TRBV5-1,.,TRBD1
TGTGCCAGCAGTTACGCCCTGACAGCCTATGGCTACACCTTC,CASSYALTAYGYTF,TRBJ1-2,TRBV6-6,few,.
TGTGCCAGCAGGCCTAACATTGGGACAGAAGAGACCCAGTACTTC,CASRPNIGTEETQYF,TRBJ2-5,TRBV5-4,few,TRBD1
TGCGCCAGCAGCCAAGGGACTAGAGATACGCAGTATTTT,CASSQGTRDTQYF,TRBJ2-3,TRBV5-1,.,TRBD2
TGCGCCAGCAGCCCGGGAGACCCTCGGTGGGGCTACACCTTC,CASSPGDPRWGYTF,TRBJ1-2,TRBV4-1,.,.
TGTGCCAGCAGCTTAGCTTCCGGGACAGGGGGTGAGGATGGCTACACCTTC,CASSLASGTGGEDGYTF,TRBJ1-2,TRBV7-9,.,TRBD1
TGTGCCAGCAACGAAGGGGGCCGGGGGGGCGATGAGCAGTTCTTC,CASNEGGRGGDEQFF,TRBJ2-1,TRBV11-3,.,.
TGTGCCAGCAGCCCCTCGGGGGGAGGGAATCAGCCCCAGCATTTT,CASSPSGGGNQPQHF,TRBJ1-5,TRBV7-2,few,.
TGTGCCAGCAGCTCTCGGACTAGCGGGGGGGGGCAGTATTTT,CASSSRTSGGGQYF,TRBJ2-3,TRBV5-4,few,TRBD2
TGTGCCTGGTCACGAGGGGGAGATACGCAGTATTTT,CAWSRGGDTQYF,TRBJ2-3,TRBV30,.,.
TGTGCCTGGAGTGCGAACTATGGCTACACCTTC,CAWSANYGYTF,TRBJ1-2,TRBV30,.,.
TGTGCCAGCAGCTTTGAGCCGGGACTTACAACCTACGAGCAGTACTTC,CASSFEPGLTTYEQYF,TRBJ2-7,TRBV7-9,.,.
TGTGCCAGCTCCGAGGGAGGCAATCAGCCCCAGCATTTT,CASSEGGNQPQHF,TRBJ1-5,TRBV18,.,.
TGTGCCAGCAGCTTCCTGCCTCCAGCGGGAACCTACGAGCAGTACTTC,CASSFLPPAGTYEQYF,TRBJ2-7,TRBV5-4,.,TRBD2
TGTGCCAGTAGTAGTATCCTATTCTACGAGCAGTACTTC,CASSSILFYEQYF,TRBJ2-7,TRBV19,few,.
TGTGCCAGCAGTCTTCACTGGAGGACTAACTATGGCTACACCTTC,CASSLHWRTNYGYTF,TRBJ1-2,TRBV27,.,.
TGCGCCAGCGCGGGCGGGACAGGGGCAGATACGCAGTATTTT,CASAGGTGADTQYF,TRBJ2-3,TRBV10-2,.,TRBD1